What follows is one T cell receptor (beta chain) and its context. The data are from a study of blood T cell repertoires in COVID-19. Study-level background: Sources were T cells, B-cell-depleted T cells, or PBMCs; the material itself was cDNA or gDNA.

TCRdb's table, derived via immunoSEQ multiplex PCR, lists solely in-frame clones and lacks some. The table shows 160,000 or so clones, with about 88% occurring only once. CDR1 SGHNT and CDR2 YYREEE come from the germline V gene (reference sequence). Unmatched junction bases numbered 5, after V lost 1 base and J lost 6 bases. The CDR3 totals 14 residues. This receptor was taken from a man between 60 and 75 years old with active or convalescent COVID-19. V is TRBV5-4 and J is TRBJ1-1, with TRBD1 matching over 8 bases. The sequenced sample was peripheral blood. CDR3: CASSLYNRGSEAFF. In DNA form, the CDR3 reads TGTGCCAGCAGCTTGTACAACAGGGGGTCTGAAGCTTTCTTT.